This T cell receptor (beta chain) is drawn from a study of OX40 agonist ivuxolimab in advanced cancers. Study results and caveats: Both CD4+ and CD8+ T cell populations in blood had undergone clonal expansion by week 6 at 0.1 to 3.0 mg/kg. The study found among the lowest clonal expansion in partial responders at 0.1-3.0 mg/kg.

The CDR3 loop spans 14 amino acids. Germline V lookup: CDR1 WSHSY, CDR2 SAAADI. Exclusion of a patient followed from autoimmune disease history or systemic immunosuppression. Baseline was the first blood sampling point, followed by cycle 4 day 1 and cycle 7 day 1. A note on this clone: The target antigen is unknown. At one boundary the junction diverges from the germline segment, which might be a read error.

Sequencing used immunoSEQ multiplex PCR; TCRdb keeps in-frame clones, though not all of them. The sample has 45,000 or so clones, 80% seen once. The genes are TRBV10-2 and TRBJ1-4, with D possibly TRBD1 on 5 matching bases. The sequences come from CD4+ or CD8+ T cells sorted from blood, collected in a trial of the OX40 agonist ivuxolimab. The TCR comes from an adult with an advanced solid tumor such as melanoma, head and neck, liver or kidney cancer. The CDR3 here is CTSGEGSANEKLFF. CDR3 DNA: TGCACCAGCGGCGAGGGGTCCGCTAATGAAAAACTGTTTTTT.